These T cell receptor beta chains were read from a single sample in a study of blood T cell repertoires in COVID-19. Sequencing was performed with immunoSEQ multiplex PCR; in TCRdb, only in-frame clones are kept and a portion is missing. The sample consists of about 120,000 clones, about four fifths of them appearing once. Source material: peripheral blood. These receptor sequences come from a man aged 40-49 years with active or convalescent COVID-19. The CDR3 runs from the conserved cysteine through the conserved F or W. D genes are given only for firm matches. Expanded clones get a size class; other rows say once, few or many, or leave the size out.

j_call	d_call	v_call	clone_size	cdr3_nt	cdr3_aa
TRBJ1-1	TRBD1	TRBV25-1	.	TGTGCCAGCAGTGAATTAGGACAGGGCTACACTGAAGCTTTCTTT	CASSELGQGYTEAFF
TRBJ1-5	.	TRBV7-8	.	TGTGCCAGCAGCTTAATCGGTGCTCAGCCCCAGCATTTT	CASSLIGAQPQHF
TRBJ1-3	.	TRBV10-3	few	TGTGCCATCACCACGGACAGCTCCCGCTCTGGAAACACCATATATTTT	CAITTDSSRSGNTIYF
TRBJ1-6	.	TRBV3-1/TRBV3-2	.	TGTGCCAGCAGCCATGGGGGGGTAAGGTCACCCCTCCACTTT	CASSHGGVRSPLHF
TRBJ2-3	.	TRBV7-2	few	TGTGCCAGCAGCTTAATCGCAGATACGCAGTATTTT	CASSLIADTQYF
TRBJ2-2	.	TRBV30	once	TGTGCCTGGAGTCGCGGGGGCTTAAACACCGGGGAGCTGTTTTTT	CAWSRGGLNTGELFF
TRBJ2-7	TRBD1	TRBV2	.	TGTGCCAGCAGCCACAGGGGGAACGAGCAGTACTTC	CASSHRGNEQYF
TRBJ1-1	.	TRBV7-2	.	TGTGCCAGCAGCGCGATGAGCGGGAACACTGAAGCTTTCTTT	CASSAMSGNTEAFF
TRBJ1-1	TRBD1	TRBV7-2	.	TGTGCCAGCAGCTTAGGAGCAGGGGGCGGAGGGACTGAAGCTTTCTTT	CASSLGAGGGGTEAFF
TRBJ1-1	TRBD1	TRBV30	.	TGTGCCTGGAGTGTAGGGGACAGGGGAATGGCTTTCTTT	CAWSVGDRGMAFF
TRBJ1-1	.	TRBV2	.	TGTGCCAGCAAATACAGACAGAACACTGAAGCTTTCTTT	CASKYRQNTEAFF
TRBJ2-3	TRBD2	TRBV19	few	TGTGCCAGTAGTACCTCAGCGGGGGGGGTAGATACGCAGTATTTT	CASSTSAGGVDTQYF
TRBJ1-1	.	TRBV4-1	once	TGCGCCAGCAGCCAAGGGTACTACACTGAAGCTTTCTTT	CASSQGYYTEAFF
TRBJ2-5	.	TRBV6-5	.	TGTGCCAGCAGTCCTACAGGGTTGGAGACCCAGTACTTC	CASSPTGLETQYF
TRBJ1-5	TRBD1	TRBV7-3	.	TGTGCCAGCAGCCAAACAGGGGGCGTTCAGCCCCAGCATTTT	CASSQTGGVQPQHF
TRBJ2-1	.	TRBV19	.	TGTGCCAGTAGAACAGGACAGAGCTCCTACAATGAGCAGTTCTTC	CASRTGQSSYNEQFF
TRBJ2-7	.	TRBV6-6	.	TGTGCCAGCAGTCCCGGGGGTTCGGGTTACGAGCAGTACTTC	CASSPGGSGYEQYF
TRBJ2-3	TRBD2	TRBV6-2/TRBV6-3	.	TGTGCCAGCAGTGGGACTAGCGGCACAAATACGCAGTATTTT	CASSGTSGTNTQYF
TRBJ2-5	.	TRBV29-1	.	TGCAGCGTTGATCCAGGGATAGAGACCCAGTACTTC	CSVDPGIETQYF
TRBJ2-1	.	TRBV11-1	.	TGTGCCAGCAGCTTAGCGGCGTTAGGGGTAAATGAGCAGTTCTTC	CASSLAALGVNEQFF
TRBJ1-5	.	TRBV19	.	TGTGCCAGTAAAAGGCGGGGTTCCAATCAGCCCCAGCATTTT	CASKRRGSNQPQHF
TRBJ2-2	TRBD2	TRBV18	.	TGTGCCAGCTCACCACCCTGGAGCGGGGTTAACACCGGGGAGCTGTTTTTT	CASSPPWSGVNTGELFF
TRBJ2-3	TRBD2	TRBV7-9	.	TGTGCCACCCCGCGGGAGGGGGAAGGTGGACATACGCAGTATTTT	CATPREGEGGHTQYF
TRBJ1-6	TRBD1	TRBV30	few	TGTGCCTCGCAGGAAGGGGGCAGGGGTTCACCCCTCCACTTT	CASQEGGRGSPLHF
TRBJ2-1	TRBD1	TRBV24-1	.	TGTGCCACCAGTCTGGGACAGGGCTATAGCAATGAGCAGTTCTTC	CATSLGQGYSNEQFF